This T cell receptor (beta chain) was observed in a study of T-cell reconstitution after alpha-beta-depleted transplantation in children. Germline V gives CDR1 SQVTM, CDR2 ANQGSEA. V gave up 4 bases and J gave up 6 bases, with 13 bases separating them. There are 12 residues in the CDR3. This clonotype was observed many times. Construction of the TCRbeta library involved unique molecular identifiers. TCRdb re-analysed the PCR reads in MiXCR, keeping a single row per CDR3 protein. The sample has roughly 590,000 distinct CDR3 sequences, 16% seen once; the top ten hold around 0.96%. The genes are TRBV29-1 and TRBJ2-7, with D possibly being TRBD1 (6 bases). The sequence was obtained from a human donor who donated a stem cell graft to a child with acute myeloid leukemia. Sequences were derived from PBMCs from the stem cell graft donor, sampled from the stem cell graft. This CDR3 is CSVVSGEIEQYF. CDR3 coding DNA: TGCAGCGTTGTCTCAGGGGAGATCGAGCAGTACTTC.